The rows below give T cell receptor beta chains drawn from one sample of a study of naive and memory T cell subsets. MiXCR, run by TCRdb on the UMI-ligation and nested PCR reads, gives a single entry per CDR3 protein. The table has more than 95,000 distinct CDR3 sequences, about 15% seen once. Sequencing was performed on naive CD8+ T cells from blood. Receptors originate from a human donor in good health. Both conserved end residues are part of each CDR3. The order of the fields is clone size, V gene, D gene, J gene, CDR3 DNA, CDR3 protein. A D gene is named only where the DNA matches it firmly. Not all rows give a size; the values are once, few, many and, for expanded clones, a class.

abundance: -; v_gene: TRBV5-4; d_gene: TRBD1; j_gene: TRBJ2-5; CDR3nt: TGTGCCAGCAGCCGCCTGGCAGGGGGCCGGGAGACCCAGTACTTC; CDR3aa: CASSRLAGGRETQYF
abundance: many; v_gene: TRBV4-3; d_gene: -; j_gene: TRBJ2-5; CDR3nt: TGCGCCAGCTCGGCCGACAGCCAAGAGACCCAGTACTTC; CDR3aa: CASSADSQETQYF
abundance: few; v_gene: TRBV7-3; d_gene: TRBD1; j_gene: TRBJ1-5; CDR3nt: TGTGCCAGCAGCTGTAGGGACAGACTGAATAGCAATCAGCCCCAGCATTTT; CDR3aa: CASSCRDRLNSNQPQHF
abundance: many; v_gene: TRBV11-3; d_gene: -; j_gene: TRBJ2-7; CDR3nt: TGTGCCAGCAGCCCAGCGGAGAGCTCCTACGAGCAGTACTTC; CDR3aa: CASSPAESSYEQYF
abundance: few; v_gene: TRBV12-3/TRBV12-4; d_gene: TRBD2; j_gene: TRBJ2-1; CDR3nt: TGTGCCAGCAGACCCGGGGGGAGTGACAATGAGCAGTTCTTC; CDR3aa: CASRPGGSDNEQFF
abundance: many; v_gene: TRBV4-3; d_gene: TRBD2; j_gene: TRBJ2-1; CDR3nt: TGCGCCAGCAGCCAAGATCGGCGGGGGTGGAACAATGAGCAGTTCTTC; CDR3aa: CASSQDRRGWNNEQFF
abundance: -; v_gene: TRBV20-1; d_gene: -; j_gene: TRBJ1-3; CDR3nt: TGCAGTGCTATGATCATCTCTGGAAACACCATATATTTT; CDR3aa: CSAMIISGNTIYF
abundance: many; v_gene: TRBV11-2; d_gene: TRBD1; j_gene: TRBJ2-5; CDR3nt: TGTGCCAGCAGCTTAGGCAGACAGGGGTTAGACCAAGAGACCCAGTACTTC; CDR3aa: CASSLGRQGLDQETQYF
abundance: -; v_gene: TRBV5-4; d_gene: -; j_gene: TRBJ1-1; CDR3nt: TGTGCCAGCAGCTTATGGGGGGGCCGGAGTGAAGCTTTCTTT; CDR3aa: CASSLWGGRSEAFF
abundance: medium-sized; v_gene: TRBV28; d_gene: -; j_gene: TRBJ2-3; CDR3nt: TGTGCCAGCAGCTTCACAGATACGCAGTATTTT; CDR3aa: CASSFTDTQYF
abundance: few; v_gene: TRBV21-1; d_gene: -; j_gene: TRBJ1-6; CDR3nt: TGTGCCAGCAGCAATGAGGGGGCCAATTCACCCCTCCACTTT; CDR3aa: CASSNEGANSPLHF
abundance: few; v_gene: TRBV15; d_gene: -; j_gene: TRBJ1-1; CDR3nt: TGTGCCACCAGCAGAGTCCGGTCAAGGGACCCACCTGAAGCTTTCTTT; CDR3aa: CATSRVRSRDPPEAFF
abundance: -; v_gene: TRBV9; d_gene: TRBD2; j_gene: TRBJ2-7; CDR3nt: TGTGCCAGCAGCGCAAAACCGGGACTAGCGCTATACGAGCAGTACTTC; CDR3aa: CASSAKPGLALYEQYF
abundance: many; v_gene: TRBV20-1; d_gene: -; j_gene: TRBJ2-1; CDR3nt: TGCAGTGCTAGATCCAATGAGCAGTTCTTC; CDR3aa: CSARSNEQFF
abundance: -; v_gene: TRBV20-1; d_gene: -; j_gene: TRBJ1-1; CDR3nt: TGCAGTGCTAGAGATATAGGGCAGGGAGGGAGTGAAGCTTTCTTT; CDR3aa: CSARDIGQGGSEAFF
abundance: few; v_gene: TRBV3-1; d_gene: -; j_gene: TRBJ2-5; CDR3nt: TGTGCCAGCAGCCTTTATCCGGGTCGACAAGAGACCCAGTACTTC; CDR3aa: CASSLYPGRQETQYF
abundance: few; v_gene: TRBV20-1; d_gene: TRBD1; j_gene: TRBJ2-1; CDR3nt: TGCAGTGCTCGCGACAGGGGGGTAGGGAATGAGCAGTTCTTC; CDR3aa: CSARDRGVGNEQFF
abundance: many; v_gene: TRBV30; d_gene: -; j_gene: TRBJ2-7; CDR3nt: TGTGCCTGGAGTGTTGGCCGGTCCCGCGAGCAGTACTTC; CDR3aa: CAWSVGRSREQYF
abundance: -; v_gene: TRBV18; d_gene: -; j_gene: TRBJ1-1; CDR3nt: TGTGCCAGCTCACTTAACAGCTTAGACACTGAAGCTTTCTTT; CDR3aa: CASSLNSLDTEAFF
abundance: few; v_gene: TRBV4-3; d_gene: -; j_gene: TRBJ2-5; CDR3nt: TGCGCCAGCAGCCAAGATTTGACGAGCGGAGGAGAGACCCAGTACTTC; CDR3aa: CASSQDLTSGGETQYF
abundance: few; v_gene: TRBV30; d_gene: -; j_gene: TRBJ2-7; CDR3nt: TGTGCCTGGGCCGGGACCCACGAGCAGTACTTC; CDR3aa: CAWAGTHEQYF
abundance: -; v_gene: TRBV16; d_gene: -; j_gene: TRBJ1-3; CDR3nt: TGTGCCAGCAGCCAATCGCTACAGGGAGGCAGCACCATATATTTT; CDR3aa: CASSQSLQGGSTIYF
abundance: -; v_gene: TRBV12-3/TRBV12-4; d_gene: -; j_gene: TRBJ2-1; CDR3nt: TGTGCCAGCAGGCAGTGGTCTCACAATGAGCAGTTCTTC; CDR3aa: CASRQWSHNEQFF
abundance: few; v_gene: TRBV27; d_gene: TRBD1; j_gene: TRBJ2-1; CDR3nt: TGTGCCAGCAGTTTAACTACCGGGACAGGGTACAATGAGCAGTTCTTC; CDR3aa: CASSLTTGTGYNEQFF
abundance: few; v_gene: TRBV7-9; d_gene: TRBD2; j_gene: TRBJ2-1; CDR3nt: TGTGCCAGCAGCTTAGGACTAGCCCCCAATGAGCAGTTCTTC; CDR3aa: CASSLGLAPNEQFF
abundance: few; v_gene: TRBV6-2/TRBV6-3; d_gene: TRBD2; j_gene: TRBJ2-1; CDR3nt: TGTGCCAGCAGTTACCCCGAGGCAGCGGGAGAACGCTACAATGAGCAGTTCTTC; CDR3aa: CASSYPEAAGERYNEQFF
abundance: few; v_gene: TRBV5-1; d_gene: -; j_gene: TRBJ1-1; CDR3nt: TGCGCCAGCAGCTTCGCGGGGTCTAACACTGAAGCTTTCTTT; CDR3aa: CASSFAGSNTEAFF
abundance: -; v_gene: TRBV28; d_gene: TRBD1; j_gene: TRBJ2-4; CDR3nt: TGTGCCAGCAGTTGGGACAGGGTGTACGAAAACATTCAGTACTTC; CDR3aa: CASSWDRVYENIQYF
abundance: -; v_gene: TRBV7-9; d_gene: -; j_gene: TRBJ2-4; CDR3nt: TGTGCCAGCAGCTTCGGCAAAAACATTCAGTACTTC; CDR3aa: CASSFGKNIQYF
abundance: -; v_gene: TRBV30; d_gene: -; j_gene: TRBJ2-1; CDR3nt: TGTGCCTGGAGTGGGGAGTCAGGGCGTTTCGGATACAATGAGCAGTTCTTC; CDR3aa: CAWSGESGRFGYNEQFF
abundance: few; v_gene: TRBV7-2; d_gene: TRBD1; j_gene: TRBJ2-1; CDR3nt: TGTGCCAGCAGCTCGAGTCCCCGCGACAGGGCGATAGGGAATGAGCAGTTCTTC; CDR3aa: CASSSSPRDRAIGNEQFF
abundance: few; v_gene: TRBV28; d_gene: TRBD2; j_gene: TRBJ2-7; CDR3nt: TGTGCCAGCAGGAAAAGCGGGGGGTTGACTAAGGAGCAGTACTTC; CDR3aa: CASRKSGGLTKEQYF
abundance: few; v_gene: TRBV2; d_gene: -; j_gene: TRBJ2-5; CDR3nt: TGTGCCAGCAGTGGTCACAGGCAATCCCAAGAGACCCAGTACTTC; CDR3aa: CASSGHRQSQETQYF
abundance: few; v_gene: TRBV7-3; d_gene: -; j_gene: TRBJ2-1; CDR3nt: TGTGCCAGCAGCTTGAACGGACAGTCCTCCTACAATGAGCAGTTCTTC; CDR3aa: CASSLNGQSSYNEQFF
abundance: few; v_gene: TRBV7-9; d_gene: -; j_gene: TRBJ2-1; CDR3nt: TGTGCCAGCAGCTTCGGTCTAGGTGGGGATGAGCAGTTCTTC; CDR3aa: CASSFGLGGDEQFF